Below, 23 T cell receptor beta chains from the same sample are listed, as sequenced in a study of vaccination effects on CD4 cells after COVID-19. The antigens for these receptors are not known. Libraries were prepared by immunoSEQ multiplex PCR; TCRdb keeps only in-frame clonotypes and omits some of them. The table includes 30,000 to 35,000 clones, around four fifths detected once. ViraFEST used viral peptide pools to expand antigen-specific CD4+ T cells before sequencing. Once cultured for roughly ten days, the cells underwent separation to obtain CD4+ T cells. Vaccinated participants had no history of SARS-CoV-2 infection and tested negative for nucleocapsid antibodies. This specimen was CD4+ T cells from PBMCs cultured with HCoV-OC43 spike peptides, taken before COVID-19 vaccination. Subset defined: HCoV-OC43 spike overlapping peptide pool stimulation. These receptors were collected from a human donor who received a COVID-19 vaccine.

This chain connects TRBV5-1 to TRBJ2-3; 8 bases match TRBD1. V shed 4 bases and J 1 base; nucleotides not matched to a gene: 2. The CDR3 has 14 residues. Germline V gene data show CDR1 as SGHRS and CDR2 as YFSETQ. CDR3 nucleotide sequence: TGCGCCAGCAGCCCGGACAGGGGCACAGATACGCAGTATTTT. Protein product: CASSPDRGTDTQYF.

This chain joins TRBV3-1 (or the pseudogene TRBV3-2) and TRBJ1-2; no clear D. Trimming pared 2 bases from V and 10 bases from J, leaving 11 bases between. Per germline, CDR1 LGHDT and CDR2 YNNKEL (reference sequence). The CDR3 totals 12 residues. The CDR3 is CASSQPGEDYTF. The CDR3 DNA reads as TGTGCCAGCAGCCAACCGGGAGAGGACTACACCTTC.

This clone showed up just a few times. The genes are TRBV27 and TRBJ1-1; possibly TRBD1 for D (5 bases). V was clipped by 2 bases and J by 0 bases, with 10 bases between them. Germline V gives CDR1 MNHEY, CDR2 SMNVEV (reference sequence). The CDR3 is made up of 15 amino acids. Written as DNA, the CDR3 is TGTGCCAGCAGTTTAGCTGGGGGGATGAACACTGAAGCTTTCTTT. As protein: CASSLAGGMNTEAFF.

V usage is TRBV11-1 and J usage is TRBJ2-3; D may be TRBD2 (7 bases). This CDR3 has 15 residues. Germline-derived CDR1 and CDR2 are SGHAT and FQDESV (reference sequence). Trimming stripped 1 base from V and 5 bases from J, with 13 bases between. The CDR3 loop is CASSLEGGRKDTQYF. CDR3 sequence (DNA): TGTGCCAGCAGCTTAGAGGGGGGGCGCAAAGATACGCAGTATTTT.

The chain recombines TRBV9 with TRBJ2-2; either TRBD1 or TRBD2 may supply D (6 bases each). There are 18 residues in the CDR3. Germline V gives CDR1 SGDLS, CDR2 YYNGEE. V shed 0 bases and J shed 6 bases, with 21 bases lying between them. In DNA, the CDR3 is TGTGCCAGCAGCGTAGGTCTGGGGGGCCACCGACTAGCCGGGGAGCTGTTTTTT. Its translation: CASSVGLGGHRLAGELFF.

The chain combines TRBV3-1 (or the pseudogene TRBV3-2) with TRBJ1-2; D gene uncertain. The germline V and J ends were trimmed by 3 bases and 4 bases, with 9 bases remaining between them. Germline loops: CDR1 LGHDT, CDR2 YNNKEL (reference sequence). CDR3 length: 13 amino acids. Written as DNA, the CDR3 is TGTGCCAGCAGCCAGGGGAACATCTATGGCTACACCTTC. Translating gives CASSQGNIYGYTF.

This clone is a singleton in its sample. The V and J genes are TRBV7-2 and TRBJ2-5; TRBD1 matches at 8 bases. The trim removed 6 bases at V and 4 bases at J, leaving 7 bases unmatched. This CDR3 is built from 14 residues. The germline V gene encodes CDR1 SGHTA and CDR2 FQGNSA. The CDR3 protein is CASRPQGAGETQYF. The DNA of the CDR3 is TGTGCCAGCAGACCTCAGGGGGCAGGAGAGACCCAGTACTTC.

The chain is built from TRBV6-4 and TRBJ2-3; tentative D call: TRBD1 (5 bases). CDR3 length: 15 amino acids. Germline lookup yields CDR1 MRHNA and CDR2 SNTAGT. Trimming left V 3 bases short and J 7 bases short, with 17 bases between. The CDR3 loop is CASSEDRGFPYTQYF. The CDR3 DNA reads TGTGCCAGCAGTGAAGATAGGGGCTTTCCGTATACGCAGTATTTT.

As regards this clone: The sample contains more than one DNA sequence encoding this CDR3. The rearrangement uses TRBV30 and TRBJ1-1; no clear D gene. V lost 2 bases, J lost 8 bases, and 9 bases lay in between. The CDR3 loop spans 11 amino acids. Germline V gene data show CDR1 as GTSNPN and CDR2 as SVGIG (reference sequence). CDR3 protein: CAWSSLGEAFF. CDR3 DNA: TGTGCCTGGAGTAGTTTAGGGGAAGCTTTCTTT.

This chain connects TRBV2 to TRBJ1-1; D gene unclear. V lost 7 bases, J lost 5 bases, and 14 bases lay in between. Germline loops: CDR1 SNHLY, CDR2 FYNNEI. The CDR3 spans 13 residues. This CDR3 reads CASNNAGRTEAFF. CDR3 sequence (DNA): TGTGCCAGCAATAACGCGGGGAGGACTGAAGCTTTCTTT.

The chain links TRBV4-3 to TRBJ1-3, with unresolved D. Germline assignment: CDR1 LGHNA and CDR2 YSLEER. V lost 0 bases to trimming and J lost 0 bases, with 12 bases between them. CDR3 size: 17 residues. CDR3 sequence (DNA): TGCGCCAGCAGCCAAGATGGCCATCCTCTCTCTGGAAACACCATATATTTT. Translated: CASSQDGHPLSGNTIYF.

The V and J genes are TRBV19 and TRBJ1-5, with 9 positions matching TRBD1. After removal of 3 bases from V and 6 bases from J, the junction contained 9 bases not matched to a gene. Per the germline V gene, CDR1 is LNHDA and CDR2 is SQIVND (reference sequence). This CDR3 contains 16 residues. In DNA form, the CDR3 reads TGTGCCAGTAGTATCGGGGACAGGGTTAATGGTCAGCCCCAGCATTTT. The encoded protein is CASSIGDRVNGQPQHF.

In its sample, this clone was seen a few times. The rearrangement uses TRBV18 and TRBJ1-5; tentative D call: TRBD1 (5 bases). V lost 2 bases and J 7 bases, leaving 12 bases between the germline ends. Germline V gene sequence: CDR1 KGHSH, CDR2 LQKENI. The CDR3 runs 14 residues. The CDR3 DNA reads TGTGCCAGCTCACCAGAGGGGCCCTCCCAGCCCCAGCATTTT. Its translation is CASSPEGPSQPQHF. Filled out from reference TRBV18 and TRBJ1-5, the complete variable domain reads NAGVMQNPRHLVRRRGQEARLRCSPMKGHSHVYWYRQLPEEGLKFMVYLQKENIIDESGMPKERFSAEFPKEGPSILRIQQVVRGDSAAYFCASSPEGPSQPQHFGDGTRLSIL.

The rearrangement links TRBV27 to TRBJ2-2, with 8 bases fitting TRBD1. The V and J ends lost 4 bases and 5 bases, in that order; junction bases with no gene match: 3. In germline, CDR1 is MNHEY, CDR2 SMNVEV (reference sequence). The CDR3 sequence is 14 residues long. The CDR3 nucleotides read TGTGCCAGCAGTTCCAGGGGGCAAACCGGGGAGCTGTTTTTT. It translates to CASSSRGQTGELFF.

The rearrangement links TRBV7-2 to TRBJ2-5; perhaps TRBD2 as D (6 bases). V lost 1 base and J lost 4, with 13 bases in between. This CDR3 spans 15 amino acids. In germline, CDR1 is SGHTA, CDR2 FQGNSA. The CDR3 protein is CASSLVRGVGETQYF. The DNA for the CDR3 is TGTGCCAGCAGCTTAGTGCGGGGAGTTGGAGAGACCCAGTACTTC.

Concerning this clone itself: One junction end does not reproduce the germline sequence, and a read error may be involved. The J gene is TRBJ2-1, the V gene TRBV3-1 (or the pseudogene TRBV3-2), with D possibly being TRBD1 (5 bases). CDR3 length equals 16 residues. CDR1 LGHDT and CDR2 YNNKEL come from the germline V gene (reference sequence). This CDR3 is CASSQAQVFRGNEQFF. CDR3 DNA sequence: TGTGCCAGCAGCCAAGCACAGGTTTTTCGCGGCAATGAACAGTTCTTC.

This clone was seen ten or more times. Other DNA sequences in this sample translate to the same CDR3. This chain uses TRBV7-2 with TRBJ2-2; D is ambiguous. The CDR3 loop spans 12 amino acids. Germline V lookup: CDR1 SGHTA, CDR2 FQGNSA. Trimming removed 4 bases at V and 3 bases at J, with 3 bases between. CDR3 nucleotide sequence: TGTGCCAGCAGCTCGGACACCGGGGAGCTGTTTTTT. Amino acids: CASSSDTGELFF. Full variable domain (remainder filled in from reference TRBV7-2 and TRBJ2-2): GAGVSQSPSNKVTEKGKDVELRCDPISGHTALYWYRQSLGQGLEFLIYFQGNSAPDKSGLPSDRFSAERTGGSVSTLTIQRTQQEDSAVYLCASSSDTGELFFGEGSRLTVL.

The rearrangement uses TRBV4-1 and TRBJ1-4; no clear D gene. The CDR3 is made up of 16 amino acids. The germline CDR1 and CDR2 sequences are MGHRA and YSYEKL. Trimming pared 1 base from V and 4 bases from J, leaving 13 bases between. The CDR3: CASSQGVGSLNEKLFF. CDR3 DNA: TGCGCCAGCAGCCAAGGTGTAGGGTCCCTTAATGAAAAACTGTTTTTT.

V usage is TRBV28 and J usage is TRBJ1-2; 7 positions agree with TRBD1. J gave up 2 bases and V 8 bases, and 8 bases lay outside the gene matches. The germline CDR1 and CDR2 sequences are MDHEN and SYDVKM. This CDR3 region has 14 residues. The CDR3 sequence is CASGNRGINYGYTF. CDR3 in DNA: TGTGCCAGCGGTAACAGGGGAATCAACTATGGCTACACCTTC.

Only a few counts were recorded for this clone. This chain joins TRBV6-5 and TRBJ2-1; 10 bases fit TRBD2. CDR1 is MNHEY, CDR2 SVGAGI, per germline. Losses at the gene ends were 5 bases for V and 6 bases for J; bases not matched to a gene: 7. This CDR3 comprises 15 residues. This chain's CDR3 is CASSPRTSGLNEQFF. The CDR3 DNA reads as TGTGCCAGCAGTCCTCGGACTAGCGGACTCAATGAGCAGTTCTTC.

The chain joins TRBV7-9 to TRBJ1-2; D is perhaps TRBD1 (6 bases). Germline loops: CDR1 SEHNR, CDR2 FQNEAQ (reference sequence). The length of the CDR3 is 16 residues. Trimming took off 1 base at V and 5 bases at J, with 17 bases between the two ends. The CDR3 nucleotides read TGTGCCAGCAGCTTAGGTTTCGGGGGGCCAACTTATGGCTACACCTTC. It codes for CASSLGFGGPTYGYTF.

This chain links TRBV6-5 with TRBJ2-7; TRBD2 might be the D (6 bases). Per germline, CDR1 MNHEY and CDR2 SVGAGI. CDR3 size: 15 residues. The germline V and J ends were trimmed by 0 bases and 1 base, with 10 bases remaining between them. CDR3 loop: CASSYSSSGSYEQYF. The CDR3 DNA reads TGTGCCAGCAGTTACTCGAGTAGCGGATCCTACGAGCAGTACTTC.

This chain uses TRBV2 with TRBJ2-7; D uncertain. Germline V gene sequence: CDR1 SNHLY, CDR2 FYNNEI. The CDR3 contains 11 residues. V gave up 6 bases and J gave up 6 bases, with 9 bases separating them. The CDR3 region has the DNA TGTGCCAGCAGCTACCACCCCGAGCAGTACTTC. As protein: CASSYHPEQYF. Full variable domain (missing parts from reference TRBV2 and TRBJ2-7): EPEVTQTPSHQVTQMGQEVILRCVPISNHLYFYWYRQILGQKVEFLVSFYNNEISEKSEIFDDQFSVERPDGSNFTLKIRSTKLEDSAMYFCASSYHPEQYFGPGTRLTVT.